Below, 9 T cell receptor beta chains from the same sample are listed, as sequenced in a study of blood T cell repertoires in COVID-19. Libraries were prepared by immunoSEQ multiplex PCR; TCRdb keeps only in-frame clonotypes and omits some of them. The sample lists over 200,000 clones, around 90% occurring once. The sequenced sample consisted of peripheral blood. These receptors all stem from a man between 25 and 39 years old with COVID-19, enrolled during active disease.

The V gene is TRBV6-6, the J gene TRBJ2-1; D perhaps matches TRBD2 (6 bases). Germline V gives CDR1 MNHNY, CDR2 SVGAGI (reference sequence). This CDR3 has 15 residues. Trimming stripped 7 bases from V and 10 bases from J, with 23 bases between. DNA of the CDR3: TGTGCCAGCAATCTATGGGGAGGCTCTTTAGGGGAGCAGTTCTTC. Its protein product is CASNLWGGSLGEQFF.

The CDR3 nucleotides are TGTGCCAGCAGCTCCCCGGGACAGGGAACCTACGAGCAGTACTTC. It specifies CASSSPGQGTYEQYF. The J gene is TRBJ2-7, the V gene TRBV7-8; TRBD1 aligns across 9 bases. Germline V gene data show CDR1 as SGHVS and CDR2 as FQNEAQ. J lost 2 bases, V lost 4 bases, and 6 bases had no gene match. This CDR3 has 15 residues.

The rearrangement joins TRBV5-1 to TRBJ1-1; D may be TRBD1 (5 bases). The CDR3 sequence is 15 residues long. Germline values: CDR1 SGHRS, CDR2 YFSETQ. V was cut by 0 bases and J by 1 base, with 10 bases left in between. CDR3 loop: CASSLGPRANTEAFF. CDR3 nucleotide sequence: TGCGCCAGCAGCTTGGGCCCCAGGGCGAACACTGAAGCTTTCTTT.

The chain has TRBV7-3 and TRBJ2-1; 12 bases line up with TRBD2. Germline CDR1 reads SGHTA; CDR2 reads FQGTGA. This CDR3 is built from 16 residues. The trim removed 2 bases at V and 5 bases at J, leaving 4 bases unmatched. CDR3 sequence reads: CASSLFLAGGDNEQFF. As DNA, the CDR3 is TGTGCCAGCAGCTTATTTCTAGCGGGAGGGGACAATGAGCAGTTCTTC.

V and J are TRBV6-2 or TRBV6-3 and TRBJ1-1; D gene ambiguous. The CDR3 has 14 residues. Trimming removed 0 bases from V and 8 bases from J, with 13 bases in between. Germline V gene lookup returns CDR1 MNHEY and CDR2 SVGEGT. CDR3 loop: CASSYSSRRAEAFF. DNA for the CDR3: TGTGCCAGCAGTTACTCGAGTCGGCGAGCGGAAGCTTTCTTT.

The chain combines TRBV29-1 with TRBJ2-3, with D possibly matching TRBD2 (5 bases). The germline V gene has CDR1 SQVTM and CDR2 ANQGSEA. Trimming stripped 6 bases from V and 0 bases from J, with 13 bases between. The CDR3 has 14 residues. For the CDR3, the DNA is TGCAGCGTCCTTTTGAGGGCTAGCACAGATACGCAGTATTTT. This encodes CSVLLRASTDTQYF.

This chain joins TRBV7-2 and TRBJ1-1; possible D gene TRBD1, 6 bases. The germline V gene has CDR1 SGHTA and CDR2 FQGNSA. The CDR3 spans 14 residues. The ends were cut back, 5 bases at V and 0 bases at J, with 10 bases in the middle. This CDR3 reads CASSLGQVNTEAFF. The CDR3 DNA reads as TGTGCCAGCAGCCTGGGACAAGTGAACACTGAAGCTTTCTTT.

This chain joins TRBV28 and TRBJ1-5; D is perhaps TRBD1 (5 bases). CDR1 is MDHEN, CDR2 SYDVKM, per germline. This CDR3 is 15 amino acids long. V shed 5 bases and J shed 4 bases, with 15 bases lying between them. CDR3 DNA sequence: TGTGCCAGCAGTACACCCGGGGGAGGGAATCAGCCCCAGCATTTT. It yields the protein CASSTPGGGNQPQHF.

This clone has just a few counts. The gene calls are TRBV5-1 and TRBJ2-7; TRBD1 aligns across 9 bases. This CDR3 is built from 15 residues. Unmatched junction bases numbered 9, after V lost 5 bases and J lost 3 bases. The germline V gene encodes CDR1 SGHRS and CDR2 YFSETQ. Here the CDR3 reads CASSQQGAQGYEQYF. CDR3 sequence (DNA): TGCGCCAGCAGTCAACAGGGGGCGCAGGGCTACGAGCAGTACTTC.